This entry lists 26 T cell receptor beta chains sequenced from one sample in a study of OX40 agonist ivuxolimab in advanced cancers. Sequenced by immunoSEQ multiplex PCR; TCRdb stores in-frame clones only, minus some. The sample includes 60,000 to 80,000 clones, roughly 89% seen only once; the top ten take around 8.2%. The input for sequencing was CD4+ or CD8+ T cells sorted from blood, taken in a trial of the OX40 agonist ivuxolimab. All receptors derive from an adult with an advanced solid tumor such as melanoma, head and neck, liver or kidney cancer.

V usage is TRBV29-1 and J usage is TRBJ2-7, with unresolved D. The CDR3 sequence is 12 residues long. Germline V lookup: CDR1 SQVTM, CDR2 ANQGSEA. V was clipped by 4 bases and J by 1 base, with 8 bases between them. The CDR3 bases are TGCAGCGTTGTTTCGGGTTCCTACGAGCAGTACTTC. Translation gives CSVVSGSYEQYF.

This clone was observed a single time. The chain employs TRBV29-1 and TRBJ1-2; perhaps TRBD1 as D (6 bases). The CDR3 spans 12 residues. Trimming pared 7 bases from V and 6 bases from J, leaving 15 bases between. CDR1 is SQVTM and CDR2 is ANQGSEA in the germline V gene. The CDR3 protein is CSAGRGVDGYTF. In nucleotides, the CDR3 is TGCAGCGCTGGCAGGGGCGTCGATGGCTACACCTTC.

This chain uses TRBV19 with TRBJ2-4; a possible D gene is TRBD1 (5 bases). The CDR3 extends over 15 amino acids. Germline loops: CDR1 LNHDA, CDR2 SQIVND (reference sequence). V lost 5 bases, J lost 6 bases, and 17 bases lay in between. CDR3 in amino acids: CASSLTVGTINIQYF. The CDR3 DNA reads TGTGCCAGTAGTTTGACAGTCGGAACGATAAACATTCAGTACTTC.

The chain combines TRBV5-1 with TRBJ2-2; 8 bases are a match to TRBD1. Unmatched junction bases numbered 9, after V lost 3 bases and J lost 5 bases. The germline V gene has CDR1 SGHRS and CDR2 YFSETQ. The CDR3 runs to 16 residues. CDR3 sequence reads: CASSSSGTGRTGELFF. The CDR3 coding sequence is TGCGCCAGCAGCTCCTCTGGGACAGGAAGAACCGGGGAGCTGTTTTTT.

This rearrangement joins TRBV15 to TRBJ1-5, with D possibly TRBD1 on 5 matching bases. Germline loops: CDR1 LNHNV, CDR2 YYDKDF (reference sequence). The CDR3 has 15 residues. V was trimmed by 1 base and J by 9 bases, leaving 16 bases between them. CDR3 sequence (DNA): TGTGCCACCAGCAGAGCTGTCACGGGTCAGGGGCCCCAGCATTTT. It translates to CATSRAVTGQGPQHF.

This chain uses TRBV18 with TRBJ2-5, with TRBD1 identical over 10 bases. V lost 4 bases and J lost 3; bases outside the gene matches: 5. CDR1 is KGHSH, CDR2 LQKENI, per germline. This CDR3 contains 15 residues. CDR3 loop: CASSRDRGLKETQYF. The CDR3 coding sequence is TGTGCCAGCTCACGAGACAGGGGGCTCAAAGAGACCCAGTACTTC.

The V and J genes are TRBV15 and TRBJ1-3, with D perhaps matching TRBD1 (5 bases). Germline loops: CDR1 LNHNV, CDR2 YYDKDF (reference sequence). The CDR3 consists of 15 residues. Trimming left V 0 bases short and J 4 bases short, with 10 bases between. CDR3: CATSRDPRQGNTIYF. CDR3 DNA sequence: TGTGCCACCAGCAGAGATCCAAGACAGGGAAACACCATATATTTT.

This clone was picked up one time. The chain joins TRBV19 to TRBJ1-3; no definite D call. V lost 10 bases, J lost 0 bases, and 13 bases lay in between. This CDR3 has 14 amino acids. Germline assignment: CDR1 LNHDA and CDR2 SQIVND (reference sequence). The CDR3 here is CATLTPGSGNTIYF. For the CDR3, the DNA is TGTGCCACCCTGACACCCGGCTCTGGAAACACCATATATTTT.

The chain has TRBV29-1 and TRBJ2-7, with a tentative D call TRBD1 (6 bases). Trimming left V 2 bases short and J 1 base short, with 12 bases between. The CDR3 covers 14 residues. Germline values: CDR1 SQVTM, CDR2 ANQGSEA. The CDR3 reads CSVEKDSPSYEQYF. The CDR3, as DNA: TGCAGCGTTGAAAAGGACAGCCCTTCCTACGAGCAGTACTTC.

As for this clone: The junction differs from germline at one of its ends, possibly a read error. The chain uses TRBV6-1 and TRBJ1-2; 7 bases fit TRBD1. The CDR3 is made up of 14 amino acids. Germline CDR1 MNHNS, CDR2 SASEGT. CDR3 nucleotide sequence: TGTGCCAGCAGGGAAGGGACAGCCCTCTATGGCTACACCTTC. Protein product: CASREGTALYGYTF.

This chain uses TRBV7-9 with TRBJ1-4, with 8 bases lining up with TRBD1. The CDR3 covers 17 residues. Trimming took 5 bases from V and 0 from J; bases not matched to a gene: 8. CDR1 is SEHNR, CDR2 FQNEAQ, per germline (reference sequence). CDR3 sequence reads: CASSVDRVPATNEKLFF. The CDR3 bases are TGTGCCAGCAGCGTGGACAGGGTCCCCGCAACTAATGAAAAACTGTTTTTT.

The chain uses TRBV5-1 and TRBJ2-1; D is possibly TRBD1 (5 bases). V was clipped by 7 bases and J by 8 bases, with 22 bases between them. Per germline, CDR1 SGHRS and CDR2 YFSETQ. This CDR3 comprises 15 residues. CDR3 in amino acids: CASQTTPSRDDEQFF. CDR3 sequence (DNA): TGCGCCAGCCAAACAACCCCCTCCAGGGATGATGAGCAGTTCTTC.

This clone showed up just once. The chain links TRBV10-3 to TRBJ2-2; possibly TRBD1 or TRBD2 for D (5 bases each). The CDR3 runs 14 residues. Trimming pared 11 bases from V and 6 bases from J, leaving 19 bases between. Germline assignment: CDR1 ENHRY and CDR2 SYGVKD. The chain's CDR3 is CASGRDLGSGELFF. DNA for the CDR3: TGTGCCTCCGGCAGGGACCTTGGTTCCGGGGAGCTGTTTTTT.

The chain joins TRBV30 to TRBJ1-1; D is ambiguous. The germline gives CDR1 GTSNPN, CDR2 SVGIG (reference sequence). The V end lost 0 bases, the J end lost 3 bases, and 20 bases lay between the germline ends. This CDR3 spans 17 amino acids. The CDR3 loop reads CAWSVRWEERGDTEAFF. DNA for the CDR3: TGTGCCTGGAGTGTACGGTGGGAAGAACGAGGTGACACTGAAGCTTTCTTT.

This rearrangement joins TRBV29-1 to TRBJ1-1; D gene ambiguous. This CDR3 comprises 12 residues. Germline CDR1 reads SQVTM; CDR2 reads ANQGSEA. Trimming left V 3 bases short and J 8 bases short, with 13 bases between. CDR3 nucleotides: TGCAGCGTTGACCGGGTAGGAAGCGAAGCTTTCTTT. This translates into CSVDRVGSEAFF.

The rearrangement joins TRBV11-2 to TRBJ1-1, with a tentative D call TRBD1 (5 bases). V dropped 6 bases and J dropped 3 bases, with 14 bases sitting between them. Germline V CDR1 and CDR2: SGHAT, FQNNGV. The CDR3 extends over 14 amino acids. CDR3 protein: CASSPLGGDTEAFF. CDR3 sequence (DNA): TGTGCCAGCAGTCCGCTTGGAGGGGACACTGAAGCTTTCTTT.

This clone was observed once. The chain's CDR3 is CASVLTSGGAGEQFF. The CDR3 DNA sequence: TGTGCTAGTGTCTTGACTAGCGGGGGGGCAGGTGAGCAGTTCTTC. The chain carries TRBV12-5 and TRBJ2-1; 14 nucleotides agree with TRBD2. Looked up from germline, CDR1 is LGHNT and CDR2 is FRNRAP. The CDR3 is 15 residues long. V was clipped by 7 bases and J by 9 bases; unmatched bases: 8.

This chain joins TRBV6-5 and TRBJ1-5, with D perhaps matching TRBD1 (6 bases). The ends were cut back, 6 bases at V and 0 bases at J, with 12 bases in the middle. CDR3 size: 15 residues. Germline V gene data show CDR1 as MNHEY and CDR2 as SVGAGI. The CDR3 reads CASSMNRDSNQPQHF. In DNA, the CDR3 is TGTGCCAGCAGCATGAACAGGGATAGCAATCAGCCCCAGCATTTT.

This chain joins TRBV7-2 and TRBJ2-3, with no clear D. Germline V gives CDR1 SGHTA, CDR2 FQGNSA. This CDR3 is 14 amino acids long. The V gene lost 4 bases and the J gene lost 3 bases, with 11 bases spanning the gap. CDR3 DNA: TGTGCCAGCAGCTCTTCTCTAGGAACAGATACGCAGTATTTT. This encodes CASSSSLGTDTQYF.

This chain joins TRBV4-2 and TRBJ2-5; D uncertain. V lost 0 bases to trimming and J lost 4 bases, with 3 bases between them. The CDR3 covers 12 residues. Germline V gives CDR1 LGHNA, CDR2 YNFKEQ. Here the CDR3 DNA reads TGTGCCAGCAGCCAAGACCGAGAGACCCAGTACTTC. Translating it yields CASSQDRETQYF.

The rearrangement joins TRBV28 to TRBJ1-2, with a possible D match to TRBD1 (6 bases). The germline V and J ends were trimmed by 2 bases and 8 bases, with 15 bases remaining between them. Germline V gene data show CDR1 as MDHEN and CDR2 as SYDVKM. The CDR3 has 14 amino acids. The CDR3 loop reads CASSLPLTGYGYTF. The CDR3 nucleotides are TGTGCCAGCAGTTTACCCCTTACAGGGTACGGCTACACCTTC.

This chain uses TRBV27 with TRBJ1-6, with 7 nucleotides matching TRBD1. Looked up from germline, CDR1 is MNHEY and CDR2 is SMNVEV (reference sequence). The J segment lost 14 bases and the V segment lost 2 bases, leaving 6 bases of the junction unmatched. The CDR3 loop spans 13 amino acids. CDR3 DNA sequence: TGTGCCAGCAGTTTAGACAGGGCCTCGACCCTCCACTTT. Amino acid sequence: CASSLDRASTLHF.

V gene TRBV5-5 combines with J gene TRBJ1-4, with 10 bases lining up with TRBD1. Germline CDR1 is SGHKS and CDR2 is YYEKEE (reference sequence). Trimming at V came to 3 bases and at J to 8 bases, leaving 7 bases not matched to a gene. The CDR3 is 15 residues long. The CDR3: CASSSTGQGGEKLFF. The CDR3 DNA sequence: TGTGCCAGCAGCTCTACCGGACAGGGGGGCGAAAAACTGTTTTTT.

J is TRBJ1-1 and V is TRBV5-4; 11 nucleotides match TRBD1. CDR3 length: 15 amino acids. Losses at the gene ends were 1 base for V and 10 bases for J; bases not matched to a gene: 9. CDR1 is SGHNT, CDR2 YYREEE, per germline (reference sequence). The CDR3 protein is CASSLRLGTGGAAFF. CDR3 nucleotides: TGTGCCAGCAGCTTGCGGTTGGGGACAGGGGGTGCAGCTTTCTTT.

In its sample, this clone was seen once. This rearrangement joins TRBV7-2 to TRBJ2-7, with D possibly being TRBD2 (6 bases). With 3 bases removed from V and 4 bases from J, the gap between germline ends came to 19 bases. CDR1 and CDR2 from the germline V gene are SGHTA and FQGNSA. The CDR3 has 16 amino acids. CDR3 nucleotides: TGTGCCAGCAGCTTTAATCACGGGGCCGGGGGATACGAGCAGTACTTC. Translating it yields CASSFNHGAGGYEQYF.

This clone appeared a few times. V is TRBV19 and J is TRBJ1-1; D is perhaps TRBD1 (5 bases). Between the trimmed V and J ends, which lost 7 bases and 3 bases, there was a span of 12 bases. Germline CDR1 LNHDA, CDR2 SQIVND (reference sequence). The CDR3 spans 13 residues. CDR3 loop: CASIPGRYTEAFF. The CDR3 nucleotides are TGTGCCAGTATCCCAGGGCGGTACACTGAAGCTTTCTTT.